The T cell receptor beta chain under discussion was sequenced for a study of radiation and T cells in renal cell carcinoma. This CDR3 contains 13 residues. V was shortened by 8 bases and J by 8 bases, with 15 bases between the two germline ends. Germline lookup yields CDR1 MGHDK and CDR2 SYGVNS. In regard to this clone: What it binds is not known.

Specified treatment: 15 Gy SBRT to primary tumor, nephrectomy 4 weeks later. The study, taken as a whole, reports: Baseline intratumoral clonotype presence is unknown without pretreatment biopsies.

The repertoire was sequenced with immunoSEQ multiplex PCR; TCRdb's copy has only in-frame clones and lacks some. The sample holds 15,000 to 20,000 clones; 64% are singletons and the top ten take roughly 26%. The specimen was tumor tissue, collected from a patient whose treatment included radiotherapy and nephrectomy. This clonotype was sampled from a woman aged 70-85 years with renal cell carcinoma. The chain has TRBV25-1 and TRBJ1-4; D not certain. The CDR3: CASGLSVGEKLFF. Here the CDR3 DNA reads TGTGCCAGCGGGTTGAGCGTTGGGGAAAAACTGTTTTTT.